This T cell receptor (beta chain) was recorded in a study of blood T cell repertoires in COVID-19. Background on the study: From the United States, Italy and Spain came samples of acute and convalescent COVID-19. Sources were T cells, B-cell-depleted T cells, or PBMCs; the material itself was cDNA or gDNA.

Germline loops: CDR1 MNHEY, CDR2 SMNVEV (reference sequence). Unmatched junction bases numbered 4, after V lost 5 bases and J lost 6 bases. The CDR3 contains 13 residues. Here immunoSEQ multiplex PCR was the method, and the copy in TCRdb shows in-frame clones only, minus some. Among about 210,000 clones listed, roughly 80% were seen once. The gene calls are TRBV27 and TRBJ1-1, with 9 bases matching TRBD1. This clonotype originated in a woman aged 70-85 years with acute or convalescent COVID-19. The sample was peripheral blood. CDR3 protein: CASSIQGAAEAFF. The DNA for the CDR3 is TGTGCCAGCAGTATACAGGGGGCCGCTGAAGCTTTCTTT.